A selection of T cell receptor beta chains follows, all from one sample in a study of T cell responses to AZD1222 COVID-19 vaccine. Libraries were prepared by immunoSEQ multiplex PCR; TCRdb keeps only in-frame clonotypes and omits some of them. Of some 120,000 clones detected, about 88% appear once; the ten largest clones hold under 3%. Sequences were derived from peripheral blood, sampled 28 days after the second AZD1222 dose. All receptors come from an adult who received the AZD1222 COVID-19 vaccine. The CDR3 runs from the conserved cysteine through the conserved F or W. D genes are given only for firm matches. The size field is filled for only some rows; it gives once, few, many or a size class.

j_call clone_size d_call v_call cdr3_aa cdr3_nt
TRBJ1-6 few - TRBV19 CASSIEIFSPLHF TGTGCCAGTAGTATCGAAATTTTTTCACCCCTCCACTTT
TRBJ2-7 - TRBD1 TRBV30 CAWTRGLDEQYF TGTGCCTGGACGAGGGGGCTGGACGAGCAGTACTTC
TRBJ1-6 - TRBD1 TRBV7-9 CASSPRDRVESPLHF TGTGCCAGCAGCCCGCGGGACAGGGTTGAATCACCCCTCCACTTT
TRBJ2-3 - TRBD2 TRBV5-4 CASSLGLAGSTDTQYF TGTGCCAGCAGCTTGGGGCTAGCGGGGAGCACAGATACGCAGTATTTT
TRBJ1-4 - - TRBV11-3 CASSLADSFATNEKLFF TGTGCCAGCAGCTTAGCGGACAGCTTTGCAACTAATGAAAAACTGTTTTTT
TRBJ2-2 - TRBD1 TRBV24-1 CATSDLETGGEIGELFF TGTGCCACCAGTGATTTAGAGACAGGGGGCGAGATAGGGGAGCTGTTTTTT
TRBJ1-4 - TRBD1 TRBV19 CASSIAGGEKKLFF TGTGCCAGTAGTATCGCAGGGGGTGAGAAAAAACTGTTTTTT
TRBJ1-5 - - TRBV2 CASTRDNYSNQPQHF TGTGCCAGCACCCGGGACAATTATAGCAATCAGCCCCAGCATTTT
TRBJ2-6 - - TRBV28 CASSLRAPGANVLTF TGTGCCAGCAGTTTAAGGGCCCCTGGGGCCAACGTCCTGACTTTC
TRBJ1-4 - - TRBV6-1 CASSEGGRGREKLFF TGTGCCAGCAGTGAAGGGGGCAGGGGAAGGGAAAAACTGTTTTTT
TRBJ2-2 - TRBD2 TRBV4-3 CASSHAPGLNTGELFF TGCGCCAGCAGCCACGCCCCGGGACTAAACACCGGGGAGCTGTTTTTT
TRBJ2-1 few - TRBV16 CASSGPNSYNEQFF TGTGCCAGCAGCGGACCAAACTCCTACAATGAGCAGTTCTTC
TRBJ2-1 - TRBD2 TRBV4-3 CASSQRSGDFSYNEQFF TGCGCCAGCAGCCAACGAAGCGGGGACTTCTCCTACAATGAGCAGTTCTTC
TRBJ2-5 few - TRBV7-9 CASSLESFETQYF TGTGCCAGCAGCTTAGAATCCTTTGAGACCCAGTACTTC
TRBJ2-5 - - TRBV5-1 CASSLTRGEETQYF TGCGCCAGCAGCTTGACGCGGGGCGAAGAGACCCAGTACTTC
TRBJ1-2 - - TRBV5-1 CASSLVGANYGYTF TGCGCCAGCAGCTTGGTCGGAGCTAACTATGGCTACACCTTC
TRBJ2-5 - - TRBV14 CASSQVGLTRGTQYF TGTGCCAGCAGCCAAGTGGGATTGACAAGAGGGACCCAGTACTTC
TRBJ2-1 once TRBD2 TRBV19 CASSRTSGWNEQFF TGTGCCAGTAGCCGGACTAGCGGGTGGAATGAGCAGTTCTTC
TRBJ1-1 - - TRBV5-1 CASSLGPGSGYGAFF TGCGCCAGCAGCTTGGGGCCGGGGTCGGGTTACGGAGCTTTCTTT
TRBJ2-1 - - TRBV4-1 CASSQGVSNNEQFF TGCGCCAGCAGCCAAGGGGTTAGTAATAATGAGCAGTTCTTC
TRBJ2-3 many - TRBV24-1 CATSDPGRVRNTQYF TGTGCCACCAGTGATCCGGGCAGGGTGAGGAATACGCAGTATTTT
TRBJ2-6 - - TRBV5-4 CASSPGVSGANVLTF TGTGCCAGCAGCCCGGGGGTCTCTGGGGCCAACGTCCTGACTTTC
TRBJ1-2 - TRBD1 TRBV19 CASSIGADRFDGYTF TGTGCCAGTAGTATAGGGGCGGACAGGTTTGATGGCTACACCTTC
TRBJ1-3 - TRBD1 TRBV4-3 CASSPGTGSNTIYF TGCGCCAGCAGCCCCGGGACAGGGAGCAACACCATATATTTT
TRBJ2-7 - - TRBV5-6 CASSRRGRLPYEQYF TGTGCCAGCAGTCGGAGGGGACGCTTGCCCTACGAGCAGTACTTC
TRBJ2-2 - TRBD2 TRBV19 CASSLMWVAGGPTGELFF TGTGCCAGTAGTCTCATGTGGGTAGCGGGGGGGCCCACCGGGGAGCTGTTTTTT
TRBJ1-1 - - TRBV5-1 CASSLVVATEAFF TGCGCCAGCAGCTTGGTGGTGGCCACTGAAGCTTTCTTT
TRBJ1-4 - - TRBV3-1/TRBV3-2 CASSLKGGVEKLFF TGTGCCAGCAGCCTGAAGGGGGGGGTAGAGAAACTGTTTTTT
TRBJ2-1 - TRBD2 TRBV18 CASSPWSGVMNEQFF TGTGCCAGCTCACCATGGAGCGGGGTAATGAATGAGCAGTTCTTC
TRBJ2-6 once - TRBV18 CASSPELAGANVLTF TGTGCCAGCTCACCCGAATTAGCGGGGGCCAACGTCCTGACTTTC